The 26 T cell receptor beta chains below come from one sample, sequenced in a study of blood T cell repertoires in COVID-19. Some clones are missing from TCRdb's copy, which holds only in-frame ones; the method was immunoSEQ multiplex PCR. In the table there are under 200,000 clones, around nine tenths of which are singletons. Sequencing was done on a sample of peripheral blood. The receptors shown here come from a young man with active or convalescent COVID-19.

The V and J genes are TRBV24-1 and TRBJ2-3; tentative D call: TRBD2 (6 bases). CDR3 size: 17 residues. The germline CDR1 and CDR2 sequences are KGHDR and SFDVKD. V was shortened by 0 bases and J by 0 bases, with 12 bases between the two germline ends. The CDR3 bases are TGTGCCACCAGTGATTTGCAAAAAAGCGGGAGCACAGATACGCAGTATTTT. This sequence encodes CATSDLQKSGSTDTQYF.

This clone showed up just once. In DNA, the CDR3 is TGCGCCAGCTGTCGTGGGGCTAGCGGGGTGGATGAGCAGTTCTTC. Translated: CASCRGASGVDEQFF. The rearrangement joins TRBV5-1 to TRBJ2-1; 9 nucleotides match TRBD2. Unmatched junction bases numbered 13, after V lost 7 bases and J lost 8 bases. Germline loops: CDR1 SGHRS, CDR2 YFSETQ. The CDR3 has 15 residues.

The chain recombines TRBV29-1 with TRBJ1-1; D is undetermined. The CDR3 contains 13 residues. Germline V lookup: CDR1 SQVTM, CDR2 ANQGSEA. V shed 4 bases and J shed 0 bases, with 9 bases lying between them. The chain's CDR3 is CSVGHGMNTEAFF. The CDR3 nucleotides are TGCAGCGTTGGACACGGTATGAACACTGAAGCTTTCTTT.

The chain has TRBV29-1 and TRBJ2-5; 9 nucleotides agree with TRBD2. The CDR3 is made up of 15 amino acids. Trimming removed 8 bases from V and 1 base from J; junction bases left unmatched: 11. The germline gives CDR1 SQVTM, CDR2 ANQGSEA. DNA of the CDR3: TGCAGCTTATGGACTAGCGAGGGGTCCCAAGAGACCCAGTACTTC. It specifies CSLWTSEGSQETQYF.

This chain uses TRBV7-9 with TRBJ1-2; 8 bases match TRBD1. Germline V lookup: CDR1 SEHNR, CDR2 FQNEAQ (reference sequence). Trimming at V came to 4 bases and at J to 4 bases, leaving 11 bases not matched to a gene. This CDR3 has 16 amino acids. In DNA, the CDR3 is TGTGCCAGCAGCTCTTGGGGCAGGGGGCCTGTCTATGGCTACACCTTC. Residues: CASSSWGRGPVYGYTF.

The J gene is TRBJ1-1, the V gene TRBV3-1 (or the pseudogene TRBV3-2), with TRBD1 as a possible D gene (6 bases). The CDR3 loop spans 17 amino acids. The V gene's germline CDR1 is LGHDT and CDR2 YNNKEL (reference sequence). V dropped 0 bases and J dropped 5 bases, with 19 bases sitting between them. This CDR3 is CASSQDPDYRGQTEAFF. Here the CDR3 DNA reads TGTGCCAGCAGCCAAGATCCCGACTACCGCGGACAGACTGAAGCTTTCTTT.

In DNA, the CDR3 is TGTGCCAGCAGCGCGGCGGGGGCCGCTTGGAATGAGCAGTTCTTC. This codes for CASSAAGAAWNEQFF. The chain couples TRBV7-8 to TRBJ2-1; D may be TRBD2 (7 bases). This CDR3 contains 15 residues. Trimming removed 5 bases from V and 7 bases from J, with 18 bases in between. Germline values: CDR1 SGHVS, CDR2 FQNEAQ.

The chain combines TRBV5-4 with TRBJ1-3; 7 bases map to TRBD1. Unmatched junction bases numbered 15, after V lost 8 bases and J lost 4 bases. The V gene's germline CDR1 is SGHNT and CDR2 YYREEE (reference sequence). The CDR3 is 16 residues long. The CDR3 here is CARGTAERFRGNTIYF. The CDR3 nucleotides read TGTGCCAGGGGGACAGCGGAAAGATTCAGGGGAAACACCATATATTTT.

This clone was seen once. This chain joins TRBV11-2 and TRBJ1-4; 8 positions agree with TRBD1. The V segment lost 1 base and the J segment 9 bases; nucleotides outside the gene matches: 13. CDR1 SGHAT and CDR2 FQNNGV come from the germline V gene. This CDR3 comprises 17 residues. The CDR3 region is CASSLGVGRTGRKKLFF. The DNA for the CDR3 is TGTGCCAGCAGCTTAGGAGTCGGGAGGACAGGGAGGAAAAAACTGTTTTTT.

The rearrangement links TRBV5-1 to TRBJ1-2; TRBD1 matches at 9 bases. Germline assignment: CDR1 SGHRS and CDR2 YFSETQ. The length of the CDR3 is 14 residues. Unmatched junction bases numbered 0, after V lost 0 bases and J lost 3 bases. CDR3 coding DNA: TGCGCCAGCAGCTTGGGGACAGGGGACTATGGCTACACCTTC. The encoded protein is CASSLGTGDYGYTF. Based on the CDR3 plus reference TRBV5-1 and TRBJ1-2, the full variable domain is KAGVTQTPRYLIKTRGQQVTLSCSPISGHRSVSWYQQTPGQGLQFLFEYFSETQRNKGNFPGRFSGRQFSNSRSEMNVSTLELGDSALYLCASSLGTGDYGYTFGSGTRLTVV.

The chain carries TRBV10-3 and TRBJ2-7, with D possibly being TRBD1 (6 bases). The V gene's germline CDR1 is ENHRY and CDR2 SYGVKD. The length of the CDR3 is 15 residues. The germline V and J ends were trimmed by 6 bases and 2 bases, with 17 bases remaining between them. The CDR3 DNA reads as TGTGCCATCAGGGATGGAAGGGGGTACACCTACGAGCAGTACTTC. Its protein product is CAIRDGRGYTYEQYF.

The chain carries TRBV21-1 and TRBJ1-6. TRBV21-1 is deemed a pseudogene. This CDR3 contains 13 residues. CDR3 amino acids: CASSTGRGSPLHF. The CDR3 region has the DNA TGTGCCAGCAGCACAGGTCGGGGTTCACCCCTCCACTTT.

The J gene is TRBJ2-7, the V gene TRBV7-9; 8 bases are a match to TRBD1. Germline values: CDR1 SEHNR, CDR2 FQNEAQ (reference sequence). J lost 6 bases, V lost 5 bases, and 9 bases had no gene match. CDR3 length: 14 amino acids. DNA for the CDR3: TGTGCCAGCAGCCACCGACAGGGGCATGGCGAGCAGTACTTC. It is translated as CASSHRQGHGEQYF. The full variable domain, completed using reference TRBV7-9 and TRBJ2-7, is DTGVSQNPRHKITKRGQNVTFRCDPISEHNRLYWYRQTLGQGPEFLTYFQNEAQLEKSRLLSDRFSAERPKGSFSTLEIQRTEQGDSAMYLCASSHRQGHGEQYFGPGTRLTVT.

The rearrangement uses TRBV6-5 and TRBJ1-5, with D unresolved. CDR3 length: 15 amino acids. Germline V CDR1 and CDR2: MNHEY, SVGAGI. V was pared by 0 bases and J by 0 bases, with 6 bases between. CDR3 sequence: CASSYSGLSNQPQHF. The DNA of the CDR3 is TGTGCCAGCAGTTACTCTGGGCTTAGCAATCAGCCCCAGCATTTT.

This rearrangement joins TRBV5-1 to TRBJ2-2; no clear D. CDR1 is SGHRS, CDR2 YFSETQ, per germline. The CDR3 has 14 residues. V lost 6 bases and J lost 0, with 9 bases in between. The CDR3 sequence is CASTPNSNTGELFF. CDR3 nucleotide sequence: TGCGCCAGCACACCGAACTCGAACACCGGGGAGCTGTTTTTT. Full variable domain (outside the CDR3, taken from reference TRBV5-1 and TRBJ2-2): KAGVTQTPRYLIKTRGQQVTLSCSPISGHRSVSWYQQTPGQGLQFLFEYFSETQRNKGNFPGRFSGRQFSNSRSEMNVSTLELGDSALYLCASTPNSNTGELFFGEGSRLTVL.

The chain couples TRBV19 to TRBJ1-2; TRBD1 agrees at 12 bases. Germline-derived CDR1 and CDR2 are LNHDA and SQIVND (reference sequence). The junction had 4 bases not matched to a gene; V was cut back by 3 bases and J by 2 bases. The CDR3 contains 16 residues. The DNA of the CDR3 is TGTGCCAGTAGTATGGTGGGACAGGGGGCGAACTATGGCTACACCTTC. It specifies CASSMVGQGANYGYTF.

The chain couples TRBV6-5 to TRBJ1-3; 8 bases match TRBD1. This CDR3 is 15 amino acids long. CDR1 and CDR2 (germline): MNHEY, SVGAGI. V dropped 4 bases and J dropped 4; count of bases not matched to a gene: 6. CDR3 DNA: TGTGCCAGCAGTTGGACAGGGTCCGACGGAAACACCATATATTTT. Protein product: CASSWTGSDGNTIYF.

V is TRBV10-3 and J is TRBJ2-7; possible D gene TRBD1, 5 bases. Trimming removed 4 bases from V and 1 base from J, with 8 bases in between. Per the germline V gene, CDR1 is ENHRY and CDR2 is SYGVKD. This CDR3 is 13 amino acids long. This chain's CDR3 is CAISGGASYEQYV. Written as DNA, the CDR3 is TGTGCCATCAGTGGTGGGGCATCCTACGAGCAGTACGTC.

This chain links TRBV7-2 with TRBJ1-5; 9 bases are shared with TRBD1. The V and J ends lost 5 bases and 6 bases, in that order; junction bases with no gene match: 8. The CDR3 sequence is 15 residues long. Germline lookup yields CDR1 SGHTA and CDR2 FQGNSA. CDR3 residues: CASSGQGSIGQPQHF. Here the CDR3 DNA reads TGTGCCAGCAGCGGACAGGGGAGTATCGGTCAGCCCCAGCATTTT.

The V gene is TRBV5-1, the J gene TRBJ2-7; maybe TRBD1 (5 bases). V was trimmed by 4 bases and J by 2 bases, leaving 13 bases between them. Germline assignment: CDR1 SGHRS and CDR2 YFSETQ. CDR3 size: 14 residues. CDR3 DNA sequence: TGCGCCAGCAGCCACAGGAGCGATGCCTACGAGCAGTACTTC. It specifies CASSHRSDAYEQYF.

This clone was observed a few times. The genes are TRBV27 and TRBJ1-2, with unresolved D. The CDR3 sequence is 13 residues long. Looked up from germline, CDR1 is MNHEY and CDR2 is SMNVEV (reference sequence). V was trimmed by 3 bases and J by 0 bases, leaving 5 bases between them. CDR3 bases: TGTGCCAGCAGTTTTCAGTCTAACTATGGCTACACCTTC. Translated: CASSFQSNYGYTF.

The rearrangement links TRBV5-1 to TRBJ1-1, with TRBD1 as a possible D gene (5 bases). Trimming took off 0 bases at V and 10 bases at J, with 22 bases between the two ends. The CDR3 totals 16 residues. The germline V gene encodes CDR1 SGHRS and CDR2 YFSETQ. In DNA form, the CDR3 reads TGCGCCAGCAGCTTGGGGGGAGGTCGTGTTGACAGAGGAGCTTTCTTT. Translation gives CASSLGGGRVDRGAFF.

The chain recombines TRBV16 with TRBJ1-2; D not resolved. The CDR3 contains 15 residues. Trimming removed 0 bases from V and 8 bases from J, with 16 bases in between. CDR1 and CDR2 (germline): KGHSY, FQNENV. CDR3 region: CASSQSIALLEGYTF. DNA of the CDR3: TGTGCCAGCAGCCAATCGATTGCGCTTTTGGAGGGCTACACCTTC.

This clone occurred once. The chain has TRBV12-3 or TRBV12-4 and TRBJ2-2; D gene unclear. The CDR3 extends over 12 amino acids. V was cut by 5 bases and J by 5 bases, with 6 bases left in between. CDR3 in amino acids: CASSQKTGELFF. DNA for the CDR3: TGTGCCAGCAGTCAGAAAACCGGGGAGCTGTTTTTT.

This clone occurred a few times. The V call is TRBV5-1, the J call TRBJ1-2, with TRBD1 as a possible D gene (6 bases). This CDR3 contains 13 residues. Germline CDR1 SGHRS, CDR2 YFSETQ. V dropped 4 bases and J dropped 2 bases, with 9 bases sitting between them. The CDR3 sequence: CASSPDRNYGYTF. CDR3 DNA sequence: TGCGCCAGCAGCCCCGACAGGAACTATGGCTACACCTTC.

V usage is TRBV3-1 (or the pseudogene TRBV3-2) and J usage is TRBJ2-3; TRBD2 aligns across 10 bases. The germline V gene encodes CDR1 LGHDT and CDR2 YNNKEL (reference sequence). V gave up 1 base and J gave up 3 bases; unmatched junction bases: 4. The CDR3 covers 16 residues. CDR3 residues: CASSQAFSGRTDTQYF. DNA for the CDR3: TGTGCCAGCAGCCAAGCTTTTAGCGGGAGGACAGATACGCAGTATTTT.